Each of the 9 T cell receptor beta chains below was sequenced from the same sample in a study of blood T cell repertoires in COVID-19 (TCRdb year 2020). The library was obtained by the immunoSEQ multiplex PCR assay. This is the immuneACCESS table as TCRdb keeps it, with only in-frame sequences that have V and J called. A part of the clones is gone; compared with another copy, unresolved V genes explain less than half, and the rest is unexplained. The sample profile shows around 68,000 clones; about nine tenths of them were found once. The ten largest make up roughly 6.1% of the sample. The material sequenced was peripheral blood. These receptors came from a woman aged 45 to 65 with acute or convalescent COVID-19.

This clone came up a few times. The chain combines TRBV5-8 with TRBJ2-1, with TRBD2 identical over 12 bases. CDR1 is SGHTS, CDR2 YDEGEE, per germline. The CDR3 is 14 amino acids. Trimming at V came to 4 bases and at J to 10 bases, leaving 6 bases not matched to a gene. In DNA form, the CDR3 reads TGTGCCAGCAGCCTTGGACTAGCGGGGAACGAGCAGTTCTTC. This translates into CASSLGLAGNEQFF.

The J gene is TRBJ1-2, the V gene TRBV24-1; D gene unclear. CDR3 size: 14 residues. Trimming took 0 bases from V and 0 from J, leaving 4 bases between them. From germline, CDR1 is KGHDR and CDR2 SFDVKD. The CDR3 coding sequence is TGTGCCACCAGTGATTTGGGAGCTAACTATGGCTACACCTTC. This translates into CATSDLGANYGYTF.

The genes are TRBV15 and TRBJ2-7; 8 nucleotides line up with TRBD1. Trimming took 5 bases from V and 2 from J; bases not matched to a gene: 5. CDR3 length: 14 amino acids. Germline CDR1 is LNHNV and CDR2 is YYDKDF (reference sequence). The CDR3 DNA reads as TGTGCCACCAGCCTAACAGGGGGGACCTACGAGCAGTACTTC. Residues: CATSLTGGTYEQYF.

This sequence joins TRBV2 and TRBJ1-2; D gene ambiguous. The germline V gene encodes CDR1 SNHLY and CDR2 FYNNEI. Trimming took off 1 base at V and 4 bases at J, with 10 bases between the two ends. The CDR3 totals 14 residues. Here the CDR3 DNA reads TGTGCCAGCAGTGAAGGGTCGAGTGTCTATGGCTACACCTTC. Translating gives CASSEGSSVYGYTF.

This clone occurred a few times. V usage is TRBV5-4 and J usage is TRBJ1-6; 7 bases fit TRBD1. This CDR3 spans 15 amino acids. Germline CDR1 reads SGHNT; CDR2 reads YYREEE (reference sequence). Trimming cost V 1 base and J 7 bases; bases outside gene matches: 5. DNA for the CDR3: TGTGCCAGCAGCTTGTACAGGGGACAGAATTCACCCCTCCACTTT. This codes for CASSLYRGQNSPLHF.

This chain connects TRBV6-6 to TRBJ1-2; TRBD1 might be the D (5 bases). The CDR3 length is 14 residues. The germline V gene has CDR1 MNHNY and CDR2 SVGAGI (reference sequence). Trimming pared 6 bases from V and 3 bases from J, leaving 14 bases between. CDR3 loop: CASRGLGRYYGYTF. In DNA, the CDR3 is TGTGCCAGCAGGGGACTTGGGCGGTACTATGGCTACACCTTC.

This clone has just one count. The chain employs TRBV7-9 and TRBJ1-2; D not resolved. Germline-derived CDR1 and CDR2 are SEHNR and FQNEAQ (reference sequence). The CDR3 contains 11 residues. V shed 4 bases and J shed 2 bases, with 2 bases lying between them. The CDR3 nucleotides read TGTGCCAGCAGCTCAAACTATGGCTACACCTTC. Its translation is CASSSNYGYTF.

This sequence joins TRBV9 and TRBJ1-2, with TRBD1 matching 8 bases. Per the germline V gene, CDR1 is SGDLS and CDR2 is YYNGEE. The CDR3 spans 14 residues. J was trimmed by 4 bases and V by 3 bases; bases with no gene match: 5. The CDR3 DNA reads as TGTGCCAGCAGCGGACAGGGGCGAACCTATGGCTACACCTTC. Encoded protein: CASSGQGRTYGYTF.

The rearrangement joins TRBV7-9 to TRBJ1-2; 8 bases agree with TRBD1. CDR1 is SEHNR, CDR2 FQNEAQ, per germline (reference sequence). V dropped 5 bases and J dropped 10; count of bases not matched to a gene: 6. This CDR3 is built from 12 residues. The CDR3 nucleotides read TGTGCCAGCAGCCTAAGGACAGGGTACTACACCTTC. Protein: CASSLRTGYYTF.